Below, 5 T cell receptor beta chains from the same sample are listed, as sequenced in a study of control samples from healthy donors and cancer patients. Clones were sequenced by immunoSEQ multiplex PCR, and TCRdb holds only the in-frame ones, with some missing. The profile shows around 170,000 clones, approximately 86% of them singletons. Sequenced material: blood. Source of these receptors: a woman younger than 45 in good health.

The gene calls are TRBV27 and TRBJ2-3; either TRBD1 or TRBD2 may fit D (5 bases each). V shed 8 bases and J shed 1 base, with 7 bases lying between them. Germline V gene lookup returns CDR1 MNHEY and CDR2 SMNVEV (reference sequence). There are 12 residues in the CDR3. The CDR3 nucleotides are TGTGCCAGCTGGGGACGCACAGATACGCAGTATTTT. Residues: CASWGRTDTQYF.

About this clone: Different DNA sequences within this sample yield the same CDR3. The chain couples TRBV10-1 to TRBJ2-7; 13 bases are a match to TRBD2. V gave up 5 bases and J gave up 7 bases; unmatched junction bases: 11. This CDR3 has 16 residues. The germline gives CDR1 WNHNN, CDR2 SYGVQD (reference sequence). The CDR3 bases are TGCGCCAGCAGTTCCTGGACTAGCGGGGGCCGGCGAGAGCAGTACGTC. This codes for CASSSWTSGGRREQYV.

The chain is built from TRBV21-1 and TRBJ2-7; TRBD1 is taken as the D call from the table, unchecked against the DNA. TRBV21-1 is described as a pseudogene. This CDR3 is 17 amino acids long. CDR3 residues: CASSKAVSRQGSYEQYF. DNA for the CDR3: TGTGCCAGCAGCAAAGCGGTGAGTCGGCAGGGGTCCTACGAGCAGTACTTC.

The V and J genes are TRBV19 and TRBJ2-2; no reliable D call. V was pared by 10 bases and J by 4 bases, with 13 bases between. CDR1 LNHDA and CDR2 SQIVND come from the germline V gene (reference sequence). This CDR3 region has 13 residues. The CDR3 region is CATERGRTGELFF. The CDR3 DNA is TGTGCCACGGAACGTGGTCGCACCGGGGAGCTGTTTTTT.

V is TRBV6-5 and J is TRBJ1-1; TRBD1 aligns across 7 bases. CDR1 and CDR2 (germline): MNHEY, SVGAGI. The CDR3 runs to 14 residues. Trimming took 8 bases from V and 1 from J; bases not matched to a gene: 7. The CDR3 is CASFYRGANTEAFF. CDR3 DNA: TGTGCCAGCTTTTACAGGGGAGCGAACACTGAAGCTTTCTTT.